A selection of T cell receptor beta chains follows, all from one sample in a study of blood T cell repertoires in COVID-19. TCRdb keeps only in-frame clones here, not all; method: immunoSEQ multiplex PCR. This sample yields tens of thousands of clones, of which more than 85% are seen a single time; roughly 3.9% belongs to the top ten. The specimen sequenced was peripheral blood. These receptors were collected from a man between 65 and 85 years old with active COVID-19. Both conserved end residues are part of each CDR3. The order of the fields is J gene, clone size, V gene, D gene, CDR3 protein, CDR3 DNA. D genes are given only for firm matches. Expanded clones are given a class, and other clones once, few, many or no size at all.

J: TRBJ2-7; size: NA; V: TRBV7-2; D: NA; CDR3: CASSLGPLYEQYF; DNA: TGTGCCAGCAGCCTCGGTCCCCTCTACGAGCAGTACTTC
J: TRBJ1-5; size: NA; V: TRBV19; D: NA; CDR3: CASSIGFEDQPQHF; DNA: TGTGCCAGTAGTATCGGGTTTGAGGATCAGCCCCAGCATTTT
J: TRBJ2-7; size: NA; V: TRBV29-1; D: NA; CDR3: CSVGPVTGSRITGAYF; DNA: TGCAGCGTTGGGCCTGTCACAGGGAGCCGTATTACGGGTGCGTACTTC
J: TRBJ1-2; size: NA; V: TRBV7-9; D: NA; CDR3: CASSLASGQGYGYTF; DNA: TGTGCCAGCAGCTTAGCCTCTGGGCAGGGCTATGGCTACACCTTC
J: TRBJ2-1; size: NA; V: TRBV3-1/TRBV3-2; D: TRBD2; CDR3: CASSPSSGRGEQFF; DNA: TGTGCCAGCAGCCCCTCTAGCGGGAGGGGGGAGCAGTTCTTC
J: TRBJ1-2; size: NA; V: TRBV6-5; D: NA; CDR3: CASTSVNYGYTF; DNA: TGTGCCAGCACCAGTGTCAACTATGGCTACACCTTC
J: TRBJ1-6; size: NA; V: TRBV27; D: NA; CDR3: CASSLFASDNSPLHF; DNA: TGTGCCAGCAGTTTATTCGCCAGCGATAATTCACCCCTCCACTTT
J: TRBJ2-1; size: NA; V: TRBV4-3; D: NA; CDR3: CASSQDLWGSGQQVF; DNA: TGCGCCAGCAGCCAAGATCTTTGGGGGAGCGGGCAGCAGGTCTTC
J: TRBJ2-5; size: once; V: TRBV18; D: TRBD2; CDR3: CASSPRREYVQETQYF; DNA: TGTGCCAGCTCCCCCCGGCGGGAGTATGTCCAAGAGACCCAGTACTTC
J: TRBJ2-7; size: NA; V: TRBV10-3; D: TRBD2; CDR3: CAIKTSGSGYEQYF; DNA: TGTGCCATCAAGACCAGCGGGAGTGGCTACGAGCAGTACTTC
J: TRBJ2-2; size: NA; V: TRBV15; D: TRBD2; CDR3: CATSPNGGMAGELFF; DNA: TGTGCCACCAGCCCGAACGGGGGGATGGCCGGGGAGCTGTTTTTT
J: TRBJ2-1; size: NA; V: TRBV24-1; D: TRBD1; CDR3: CATSDPGQGAYNEQFF; DNA: TGTGCCACCAGTGATCCCGGACAGGGGGCCTACAATGAGCAGTTCTTC
J: TRBJ1-6; size: NA; V: TRBV3-1/TRBV3-2; D: NA; CDR3: CASSQIRGPLHF; DNA: TGTGCCAGCAGCCAAATCCGGGGTCCCCTCCACTTT
J: TRBJ2-3; size: NA; V: TRBV7-9; D: NA; CDR3: CAFPPGETDTQYF; DNA: TGTGCCTTTCCCCCGGGGGAAACAGATACGCAGTATTTT
J: TRBJ2-3; size: NA; V: TRBV7-3; D: TRBD2; CDR3: CASSLRREATGDTQYF; DNA: TGTGCCAGCAGCTTAAGGCGGGAGGCCACCGGGGATACGCAGTATTTT
J: TRBJ2-3; size: NA; V: TRBV2; D: TRBD2; CDR3: CASSGQGGTDTQYF; DNA: TGTGCCAGCAGTGGCCAGGGAGGGACAGATACGCAGTATTTT
J: TRBJ2-3; size: NA; V: TRBV21-1; D: NA; CDR3: CASSNLDTQYF; DNA: TGTGCCAGCAGCAACCTAGATACGCAGTATTTT
J: TRBJ1-5; size: few; V: TRBV28; D: TRBD1; CDR3: CASSSDRGEGQPQHF; DNA: TGTGCCAGCAGTTCCGACAGGGGAGAGGGTCAGCCCCAGCATTTT
J: TRBJ2-3; size: NA; V: TRBV7-2; D: TRBD1; CDR3: CASSLRGLPQYF; DNA: TGTGCCAGCAGCTTAAGGGGGCTACCGCAGTATTTT
J: TRBJ2-6; size: NA; V: TRBV10-3; D: TRBD1; CDR3: CAISGQGAGANVLTF; DNA: TGTGCCATCAGCGGACAGGGGGCTGGGGCCAACGTCCTGACTTTC
J: TRBJ2-1; size: NA; V: TRBV1; D: NA; CDR3: CTSSLVPSGRAKRGNEQFF; DNA: TGCACCAGCAGCCTGGTGCCTAGCGGGAGGGCTAAACGAGGAAATGAGCAGTTCTTC
J: TRBJ1-1; size: NA; V: TRBV5-8; D: NA; CDR3: CASSFTDRNTEAFF; DNA: TGTGCCAGCAGCTTTACGGACAGGAACACTGAAGCTTTCTTT
J: TRBJ1-1; size: NA; V: TRBV19; D: NA; CDR3: CASSMGQVVGTEAFF; DNA: TGTGCCAGTAGTATGGGGCAGGTGGTTGGCACTGAAGCTTTCTTT
J: TRBJ1-5; size: NA; V: TRBV11-2; D: NA; CDR3: CASSLAGNQPQHF; DNA: TGTGCCAGCAGCTTAGCTGGCAATCAGCCCCAGCATTTT
J: TRBJ1-6; size: NA; V: TRBV6-5; D: NA; CDR3: CASSASSYNSPLHF; DNA: TGTGCCAGCAGCGCCAGCTCCTATAATTCACCCCTCCACTTT
J: TRBJ1-6; size: NA; V: TRBV6-5; D: NA; CDR3: CASREGSYNSPLHF; DNA: TGTGCCAGCAGGGAGGGCTCCTATAATTCACCCCTCCACTTT
J: TRBJ2-1; size: NA; V: TRBV24-1; D: TRBD1; CDR3: CATSDPQPGQGGYNEQFF; DNA: TGTGCCACCAGTGACCCCCAACCGGGACAGGGGGGTTACAATGAGCAGTTCTTC
J: TRBJ1-1; size: NA; V: TRBV19; D: TRBD1; CDR3: CASSTPFRGHRREAFF; DNA: TGTGCCAGTAGTACCCCTTTCAGGGGGCACCGCCGGGAAGCTTTCTTT
J: TRBJ2-7; size: NA; V: TRBV19; D: NA; CDR3: CASSTLFDSTYEQYF; DNA: TGTGCCAGTAGTACCCTCTTTGACAGCACCTACGAGCAGTACTTC
J: TRBJ2-1; size: NA; V: TRBV20-1; D: NA; CDR3: CSARDGPKGVF; DNA: TGCAGTGCTAGAGATGGGCCGAAAGGTGTCTTC
J: TRBJ2-7; size: NA; V: TRBV13; D: NA; CDR3: CASSLGLISAGSYEQYF; DNA: TGTGCCAGCAGCTTAGGCCTAATTTCGGCGGGATCCTACGAGCAGTACTTC
J: TRBJ2-1; size: NA; V: TRBV9; D: TRBD2; CDR3: CASSPRPGGTSGMVAYNEQFF; DNA: TGTGCCAGCAGCCCTCGGCCCGGCGGGACTAGCGGGATGGTCGCCTACAATGAGCAGTTCTTC
J: TRBJ2-5; size: NA; V: TRBV19; D: TRBD2; CDR3: CASSTGLAGGRGETQYF; DNA: TGTGCCAGTAGTACTGGACTAGCGGGAGGGAGAGGAGAGACCCAGTACTTC
J: TRBJ2-1; size: NA; V: TRBV6-4; D: TRBD1; CDR3: CASSGQGAGEQFF; DNA: TGTGCCAGCAGCGGACAGGGGGCCGGTGAGCAGTTCTTC
J: TRBJ2-2; size: NA; V: TRBV7-3; D: TRBD2; CDR3: CASSSRTSGNTGELFF; DNA: TGTGCCAGCAGCTCCAGGACTAGCGGGAACACCGGGGAGCTGTTTTTT
J: TRBJ1-2; size: NA; V: TRBV4-3; D: NA; CDR3: CASSQDGRRGGYTF; DNA: TGCGCCAGCAGCCAAGATGGCCGCAGGGGTGGCTACACCTTC
J: TRBJ1-2; size: NA; V: TRBV30; D: NA; CDR3: CALAPGGSYGYTF; DNA: TGTGCCTTGGCCCCGGGAGGTTCATATGGCTACACCTTC
J: TRBJ2-7; size: NA; V: TRBV9; D: TRBD2; CDR3: CASSYTGTTYEQYF; DNA: TGTGCCAGCAGCTACACCGGGACTACCTACGAGCAGTACTTC
J: TRBJ2-3; size: once; V: TRBV5-1; D: TRBD2; CDR3: CASSLAPSGGRAADTQYF; DNA: TGCGCCAGCAGCTTGGCCCCCTCGGGCGGGAGGGCCGCGGATACGCAGTATTTT
J: TRBJ1-2; size: NA; V: TRBV7-3; D: NA; CDR3: CASSPQRGYGYTF; DNA: TGTGCCAGCAGCCCGCAGCGGGGGTATGGCTACACCTTC
J: TRBJ2-3; size: NA; V: TRBV5-4; D: NA; CDR3: CASSPRLEPQYF; DNA: TGTGCCAGCAGCCCACGGCTAGAACCGCAGTATTTT
J: TRBJ2-3; size: once; V: TRBV11-3; D: TRBD2; CDR3: CASSLGGATGGDTQYF; DNA: TGTGCCAGCAGCTTAGGTGGGGCCACGGGGGGAGATACGCAGTATTTT
J: TRBJ2-3; size: NA; V: TRBV29-1; D: NA; CDR3: CSVGGGRTDTQYF; DNA: TGCAGCGTTGGGGGCGGACGCACAGATACGCAGTATTTT
J: TRBJ2-1; size: NA; V: TRBV7-9; D: TRBD2; CDR3: CASSLDLAGGPRFF; DNA: TGTGCCAGCAGCTTAGACTTAGCGGGAGGGCCCCGGTTCTTC
J: TRBJ2-5; size: NA; V: TRBV4-3; D: TRBD2; CDR3: CASSQDGAGLAVETQYF; DNA: TGCGCCAGCAGCCAAGATGGGGCGGGACTAGCGGTGGAGACCCAGTACTTC
J: TRBJ2-7; size: NA; V: TRBV5-1; D: NA; CDR3: CASSLGVERASYEQYF; DNA: TGCGCCAGCAGCTTGGGGGTGGAGCGGGCCTCCTACGAGCAGTACTTC
J: TRBJ2-3; size: NA; V: TRBV11-3; D: TRBD2; CDR3: CASSPTSGTYTQYF; DNA: TGTGCCAGCAGCCCGACTAGCGGGACCTATACGCAGTATTTT
J: TRBJ1-2; size: NA; V: TRBV9; D: TRBD1; CDR3: CASSVAPTGGSGGYTF; DNA: TGTGCCAGCAGCGTAGCCCCGACAGGGGGCAGTGGTGGCTACACCTTC
J: TRBJ2-5; size: NA; V: TRBV7-3; D: TRBD2; CDR3: CASSLGGTQETQYF; DNA: TGTGCCAGCAGCTTGGGGGGGACCCAAGAGACCCAGTACTTC
J: TRBJ2-1; size: NA; V: TRBV29-1; D: NA; CDR3: CSVARLVNEQFF; DNA: TGCAGCGTTGCCCGACTCGTTAATGAGCAGTTCTTC
J: TRBJ2-1; size: NA; V: TRBV4-1; D: NA; CDR3: CASSQARDNEQFF; DNA: TGCGCCAGCAGCCAAGCCCGAGACAATGAGCAGTTCTTC
J: TRBJ2-7; size: NA; V: TRBV21-1; D: NA; CDR3: CASSKSGRGVKSYEQYF; DNA: TGTGCCAGCAGCAAATCGGGCAGGGGGGTGAAATCCTACGAGCAGTACTTC
J: TRBJ2-7; size: NA; V: TRBV6-2/TRBV6-3; D: NA; CDR3: CASSSPREPNEQYF; DNA: TGTGCCAGCAGTTCCCCCCGGGAGCCTAACGAGCAGTACTTC
J: TRBJ2-7; size: NA; V: TRBV5-4; D: NA; CDR3: CASSLGVLQGEQYF; DNA: TGTGCCAGCAGCTTGGGGGTTTTGCAGGGCGAGCAGTACTTC
J: TRBJ2-7; size: once; V: TRBV5-1; D: NA; CDR3: CASSARQGVVASGTF; DNA: NA
J: TRBJ2-5; size: NA; V: TRBV12-3/TRBV12-4; D: NA; CDR3: CASSPPGVETQYF; DNA: TGTGCCAGCAGTCCCCCGGGGGTGGAGACCCAGTACTTC
J: TRBJ1-2; size: NA; V: TRBV12-3/TRBV12-4; D: NA; CDR3: CASSFGGYGYTF; DNA: TGTGCCAGCAGTTTCGGGGGCTATGGCTACACCTTC
J: TRBJ2-7; size: NA; V: TRBV6-5; D: NA; CDR3: CASSPHRRGNEQYF; DNA: TGTGCCAGCAGCCCCCACAGGAGAGGCAACGAGCAGTACTTC